Listed below are T cell receptor beta chains from one sample, sequenced in a study of PD-L1 blockade in urothelial cancer. Profiling relied on immunoSEQ multiplex PCR, and the TCRdb table lists in-frame clones only, not all of them. The table has around 22,000 clones, 70% to 90% seen once; the top ten hold 2.5% to 3.5%. The sequencing used PBMCs, collected around atezolizumab (anti-PD-L1) treatment. These receptors originate from a man over 45 with urothelial cancer. CDR3s include the opening cysteine and the closing phenylalanine or tryptophan. The order of the fields is D gene, CDR3 length, V gene, clone size, J gene, CDR3 DNA, CDR3 protein. D genes are given only for firm matches. The size of a clone is reported for some rows only, either as once, few or many, or as a class for expanded clones.

TRBD1,15,TRBV25-1,NA,TRBJ2-2,TGTGCCAGCAGAGGGACAGGGGAATACACCGGGGAGCTGTTTTTT,CASRGTGEYTGELFF
TRBD1,17,TRBV7-9,few,TRBJ1-2,TGTGCCAGCAGTTGGGCAGGGGGCCTTTTAGCTAACTATGGCTACACCTTC,CASSWAGGLLANYGYTF
NA,14,TRBV9,NA,TRBJ2-5,TGTGCCAGGACGAGGGTGTTAGAACAAGAGACCCAGTACTTC,CARTRVLEQETQYF
TRBD2,16,TRBV5-4,NA,TRBJ2-7,TGTGCCAGCAGCACGGGACTAGCGGGGGGGCTGCGGGAGCAGTACTTC,CASSTGLAGGLREQYF
TRBD1,14,TRBV19,NA,TRBJ2-5,TGTGCCAGTAGTAGGGACAGGGGTATGGAGACCCAGTACTTC,CASSRDRGMETQYF
NA,13,TRBV4-3,NA,TRBJ2-2,TGCGCCAGCAGCCATACATTCACCGGGGAGCTGTTTTTT,CASSHTFTGELFF
TRBD1,14,TRBV7-2,NA,TRBJ1-5,TGTGCCAGCAGCTCCCGACAGGGAGAACAGCCCCAGCATTTT,CASSSRQGEQPQHF
TRBD2,15,TRBV19,NA,TRBJ2-1,TGTGCCAGCAATCTAGCTAGCGCGGGAGGGTATGAGCAGTTCTTC,CASNLASAGGYEQFF
NA,15,TRBV28,NA,TRBJ2-7,TGTGCCAGCCCCCCCCCGACAGGGACTCACAGCGAGCAGTACTTC,CASPPPTGTHSEQYF
NA,16,TRBV28,medium-sized,TRBJ2-3,TGTGCCAGCAGTTGCCCACTAGGCCGTCCTTCAGATACGCAGTATTTT,CASSCPLGRPSDTQYF
NA,16,TRBV7-2,NA,TRBJ2-1,TGTGCCAGCAGCTTAGCGCGAGGGAGAGAGGGCAATGAGCAGTTCTTC,CASSLARGREGNEQFF
NA,12,TRBV2,NA,TRBJ2-7,TGTGCCAGCAGGATATTTGGCCACGAGCAGTACTTC,CASRIFGHEQYF
TRBD1,16,TRBV25-1,NA,TRBJ2-1,TGTGCCAGCAGAATTACCGGGACAGGGGCCTACAATGAGCAGTTCTTC,CASRITGTGAYNEQFF
NA,16,TRBV4-3,NA,TRBJ2-5,TGCGCCAGCAGCCACCAAGCAAATTCGCAACAAGAGACCCAGTACTTC,CASSHQANSQQETQYF
TRBD2,15,TRBV30,NA,TRBJ2-7,TGTGCCTGGAATCCACCGGGACTAGCGGCCTACGAGCAGTACTTC,CAWNPPGLAAYEQYF
NA,15,TRBV29-1,NA,TRBJ1-1,TGCAGCGTAGCTACAGGGACCCTCTTAAACACTGAAGCTTTCTTT,CSVATGTLLNTEAFF
NA,12,TRBV27,NA,TRBJ1-2,TGTGCCAGCAGTGGGTATGGGAGAGACTACACCTTC,CASSGYGRDYTF
NA,15,TRBV21-1,NA,TRBJ2-4,TGTGCCAGCAGCAAAGAGAGAATAGCCAAAAACATTCAGTACTTC,CASSKERIAKNIQYF
NA,14,TRBV7-9,NA,TRBJ1-2,TGTGCCAGCAGCTTAGGACAAGGCTCGGGGGGCTACACCTTC,CASSLGQGSGGYTF
NA,14,TRBV7-2,NA,TRBJ1-5,TGTGCCAGCAGCTTAGAAGACAGATTACAGCCCCAGCATTTT,CASSLEDRLQPQHF
NA,12,TRBV6-6,NA,TRBJ2-7,TGTGCCAGCAGTTACTCGACGCAGGGGATATACTTC,CASSYSTQGIYF
NA,14,TRBV21-1,few,TRBJ1-1,TGTGCCAGCAGCAGAGACAGGGGGTTAACTGAAGCTTTCTTT,CASSRDRGLTEAFF
NA,13,TRBV18,NA,TRBJ2-5,TGTGCCAGCTCACCTCCTAGTGTAGAGACCCAGTACTTC,CASSPPSVETQYF
TRBD1,16,TRBV9,once,TRBJ1-2,TGTGCCAGCAGTCCCCGAGGGGGCAGCGATACCTATGGCTACACCTTC,CASSPRGGSDTYGYTF
NA,15,TRBV5-4,NA,TRBJ2-7,TGTGCCAGCAGCTTGGATCAAGGACAGCTTTACGAGCAGTACTTC,CASSLDQGQLYEQYF
TRBD1,15,TRBV9,NA,TRBJ2-5,TGTGCCAGCAGCGTAGGGGACAGTCGACAAGAGACCCAGTACTTC,CASSVGDSRQETQYF
NA,16,TRBV29-1,NA,TRBJ1-2,TGCAGCGCCAAACATACCGGGACACCCGCTAACTATGGCTACACCTTC,CSAKHTGTPANYGYTF
TRBD2,18,TRBV9,NA,TRBJ2-3,TGTGCCAGCAGCCCCCGAGCCCGGACTAGCGGGGGGGCGGATACGCAGTATTTT,CASSPRARTSGGADTQYF
NA,14,TRBV7-9,NA,TRBJ2-1,TGTGCCAGCAGCTTAGCGAGAGGCTACAATGAGCAGTTCTTC,CASSLARGYNEQFF
NA,15,TRBV6-6,NA,TRBJ2-6,TGTGCCAGCAGACCGAGGTTCTCTGGGGCCAACGTCCTGACTTTC,CASRPRFSGANVLTF
NA,13,TRBV7-8,NA,TRBJ2-2,TGTGCCAGCAGCTTAGCAGGGGCCGGGGAGCTGTTTTTT,CASSLAGAGELFF
NA,14,TRBV4-2,few,TRBJ2-5,TGTGCCAGCAGCCAAGATCGCAGGGGCGAGACCCAGTACTTC,CASSQDRRGETQYF
NA,14,TRBV4-1,NA,TRBJ2-7,TGCGCCAGCAGCCAAGACCCTCGAGCTTCCGAGCAGTACTTC,CASSQDPRASEQYF
TRBD2,16,TRBV5-4,NA,TRBJ2-2,TGTGCCAGCAGCCCGCTCGGGACTAGCGGCACCGGGGAGCTGTTTTTT,CASSPLGTSGTGELFF
TRBD1,14,TRBV6-5,once,TRBJ2-1,TGTGCCAGCAGTTATATGAGGGACAGGAATGAGCAGTTCTTC,CASSYMRDRNEQFF
TRBD2,16,TRBV19,NA,TRBJ2-1,TGTGCCAGTAGTATAGGTCAGCGGGAGGGTAACAATGAGCAGTTCTTC,CASSIGQREGNNEQFF
TRBD1,14,TRBV27,NA,TRBJ2-7,TGTGCCAGCAGACCGGGACAGTTTGGCTACGAGCAGTACTTC,CASRPGQFGYEQYF
TRBD2,14,TRBV5-1,once,TRBJ2-7,TGCGCCAGCCGACTAGCGATTATTGTCCACGAGCAGTACTTC,CASRLAIIVHEQYF
NA,12,TRBV10-3,NA,TRBJ2-7,TGTGCCATCAGGGGCGTGTCCTACGAGCAGTACTTC,CAIRGVSYEQYF
NA,14,TRBV6-1,few,TRBJ1-1,TGTGCCAGCAGTGCGGGGTGGGGAAACACTGAAGCTTTCTTT,CASSAGWGNTEAFF
TRBD1,16,TRBV9,NA,TRBJ1-2,TGTGCCAGCAGCCCTCGGACAGGGGTCCTTAACTATGGCTACACCTTC,CASSPRTGVLNYGYTF
TRBD1,14,TRBV19,NA,TRBJ2-7,TGTGCCAGTAGTATCGGACAGGGGGCCTACGAGCAGTACTTC,CASSIGQGAYEQYF
TRBD2,15,TRBV6-5,NA,TRBJ2-7,TGTGCCAGCAGTTACAGGGCGCGGGGGGGCGTCGAGCAGTACTTC,CASSYRARGGVEQYF
TRBD2,14,TRBV18,NA,TRBJ2-3,TGTGCCAGCTCATCGGGACTACTCACAGATACGCAGTATTTT,CASSSGLLTDTQYF
NA,16,TRBV7-6,NA,TRBJ1-2,TGTGCCAGCAGCTTAGTTTCTACAGGGATAAACTATGGCTACACCTTC,CASSLVSTGINYGYTF
NA,12,TRBV11-3,once,TRBJ1-2,TGTGCCAGCAGCTCCGACAGCTATGGCTACACCTTC,CASSSDSYGYTF